These T cell receptor beta chains were read from a single sample in a study of T cell responses to AZD1222 COVID-19 vaccine. Some clones are missing from TCRdb's copy, which holds only in-frame ones; the method was immunoSEQ multiplex PCR. The sample has 100,000 to 150,000 clones, 85% to 90% seen once. Sample: peripheral blood, taken 28 days after the second AZD1222 dose. These receptors all stem from an adult who received the AZD1222 COVID-19 vaccine. Each CDR3 is given with its conserved first and last residue. The D gene is left open where the match is weak. For some rows the clone size is stated as once, few or many, or as a class when expanded; others skip it.

J gene,clone size,V gene,D gene,CDR3 DNA,CDR3 protein
TRBJ1-5,-,TRBV30,-,TGTGCCTGGAGTGATCGGGCACTTTATAGCAATCAGCCCCAGCATTTT,CAWSDRALYSNQPQHF
TRBJ1-2,-,TRBV9,TRBD1,TGTGCCAGCAGCCACCCCGGGACAGGGCTCCCAGGCGGCTACACCTTC,CASSHPGTGLPGGYTF
TRBJ2-3,-,TRBV11-3,-,TGTGCCAGCAGCTTAGATAGGCCAGATACGCAGTATTTT,CASSLDRPDTQYF
TRBJ1-5,-,TRBV19,TRBD1,TGTGCCACCCGCCGGACAGGAAGCAATCAGCCCCAGCATTTT,CATRRTGSNQPQHF
TRBJ2-5,-,TRBV18,-,TGTGCCAGCTCACCGTTGGCGGGGGCCCAAGAGACCCAGTACTTC,CASSPLAGAQETQYF
TRBJ2-7,-,TRBV27,TRBD2,TGTGCCAGCAGTTTGACTAGCGGGGGGCGGTACGAGCAGTACTTC,CASSLTSGGRYEQYF
TRBJ1-2,few,TRBV12-5,TRBD1,TGTGCTAGTGGTTTGGACAGGGGCTCTGGCTACACCTTC,CASGLDRGSGYTF
TRBJ1-1,-,TRBV4-3,-,TGCGCCAGCAGCCAAGATCCTGGAAACTTTGAAGCTTTCTTT,CASSQDPGNFEAFF
TRBJ2-5,-,TRBV12-3/TRBV12-4,-,TGTGCCAGCAGTCACCAAGGAGAGACCCAGTACTTC,CASSHQGETQYF
TRBJ2-7,few,TRBV6-5,-,TGTGCCAGCAGTCCTTCCTACGAGCAGTACTTC,CASSPSYEQYF
TRBJ2-5,-,TRBV5-1,TRBD1,TGCGCCAGCAGCGATGTATGGACAGGACGAGAGACCCAGTACTTC,CASSDVWTGRETQYF